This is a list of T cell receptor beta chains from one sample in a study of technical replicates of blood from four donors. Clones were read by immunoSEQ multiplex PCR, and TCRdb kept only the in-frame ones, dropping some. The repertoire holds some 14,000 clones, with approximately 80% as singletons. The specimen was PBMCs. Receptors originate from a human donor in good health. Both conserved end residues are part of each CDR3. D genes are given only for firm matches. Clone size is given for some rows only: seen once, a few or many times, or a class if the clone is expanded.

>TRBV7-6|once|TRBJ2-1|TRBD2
TGTGCCAGCAGCCCCGGGACTAGAAACAATGAGCAGTTCTTC
CASSPGTRNNEQFF
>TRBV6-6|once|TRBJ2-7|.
TGTGCCAGCAGGCATACAGGGTACGAGCAGTACTTC
CASRHTGYEQYF
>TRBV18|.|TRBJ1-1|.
TGTGCCAGCTCACCATTTGGGCCAGCCGCTGAAGCTTTCTTT
CASSPFGPAAEAFF
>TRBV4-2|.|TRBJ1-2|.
TGTGCCAGCAGCCCTGAACGGACAGTCAACTATGGCTACACCTTC
CASSPERTVNYGYTF
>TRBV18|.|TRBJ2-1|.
TGTGCCAGCTCACCACTAGGGACTCAACTTTACAATGAGCAGTTCTTC
CASSPLGTQLYNEQFF
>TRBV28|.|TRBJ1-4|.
TGTGCCAGCAGTTTGCCGATAAGGGGTAATGAAAAACTGTTTTTT
CASSLPIRGNEKLFF
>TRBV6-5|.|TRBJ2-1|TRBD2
TGTGCCAGCAGCATGACTAGCGCCCACTACAATGAGCAGTTCTTC
CASSMTSAHYNEQFF
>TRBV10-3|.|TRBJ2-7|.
TGTGCCATCAGTGAACCCGACAGAGAGCAGTACTTC
CAISEPDREQYF
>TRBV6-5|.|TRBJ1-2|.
TGTGCCAGCAGGCGAGGGGGAGGGGGTAACTATGGCTACACCTTC
CASRRGGGGNYGYTF
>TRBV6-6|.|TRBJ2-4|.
TGTGCCAGCAGTTACGAGGAACTAGCCAAAAACATTCAGTACTTC
CASSYEELAKNIQYF
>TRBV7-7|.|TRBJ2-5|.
TGTGCCAGCAGCTTAGATCGGAGGGAGACCCAGTACTTC
CASSLDRRETQYF
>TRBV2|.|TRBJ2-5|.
TGTGCCAGCAGTGATGGCAGGTACCAAGAGACCCAGTACTTC
CASSDGRYQETQYF
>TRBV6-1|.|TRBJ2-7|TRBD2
TGTGCCAGCAGTGGATTGGGCGGGGGTGACGAGCAGTACTTC
CASSGLGGGDEQYF
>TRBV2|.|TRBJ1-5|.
TGTGCCAGCAGTATGAGGGAAAATCAGCCCCAGCATTTT
CASSMRENQPQHF
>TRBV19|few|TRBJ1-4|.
TGTGCCAGTAGTATTTGGGAGAGGAGTGAAAAACTGTTTTTT
CASSIWERSEKLFF
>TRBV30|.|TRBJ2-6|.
TGTGCCTGGAGACGAGACAGGCTCCGCTCTGGGGCCAACGTCCTGACTTTC
CAWRRDRLRSGANVLTF
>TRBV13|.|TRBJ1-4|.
TGTGCCAGCAGCTTGGAGGGAACTGGTGAAAAACTGTTTTTT
CASSLEGTGEKLFF
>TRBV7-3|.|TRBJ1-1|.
TGTGCCAGCAGCCCACAGATACAGGGGAACACTGAAGCTTTCTTT
CASSPQIQGNTEAFF
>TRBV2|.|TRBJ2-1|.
TGTGCCAGCAGTGAAGGGGTGCGATCGGGTGAGCAGTTCTTC
CASSEGVRSGEQFF
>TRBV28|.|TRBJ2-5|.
TGTGCCAGCAGGCGCCAGGGGCCTCAATGGACCCAGTACTTC
CASRRQGPQWTQYF
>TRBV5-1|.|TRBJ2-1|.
TGCGCCAGCAGCTTGTTTTCACTTAATGAGCAGTTCTTC
CASSLFSLNEQFF
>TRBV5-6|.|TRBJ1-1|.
TGTGCCAGCAGCTTTGGGACATCGAACACTGAAGCTTTCTTT
CASSFGTSNTEAFF
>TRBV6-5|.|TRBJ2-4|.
TGTGCCAGTCACACCCCAGGGCAAAACATTCAGTACTTC
CASHTPGQNIQYF
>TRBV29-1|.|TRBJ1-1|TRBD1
TGCAGCGTTGAGTCGCCAGGGGGCTCAATAACTGAAGCTTTCTTT
CSVESPGGSITEAFF
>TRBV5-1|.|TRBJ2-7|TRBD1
TGCGCCAGCAGCTTGGATGGACAGGTGATATCCTACGAGCAGTACTTC
CASSLDGQVISYEQYF
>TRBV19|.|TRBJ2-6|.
TGTGCCAGTACTGGCCAGGGATACCTGAGCTCTGGGGCCAACGTCCTGACTTTC
CASTGQGYLSSGANVLTF
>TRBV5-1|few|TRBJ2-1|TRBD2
TGCGCCAGCAGCTCCACTAGCGGGATAGGGAATGAGCAGTTCTTC
CASSSTSGIGNEQFF
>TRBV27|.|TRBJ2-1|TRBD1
TGTGCCAGCAGCCACTATGAGGGGGCAAGCAATGAGCAGTTCTTC
CASSHYEGASNEQFF
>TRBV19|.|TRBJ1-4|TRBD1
TGTGCCAGTAGTGGGGCGGACAGGGTTGGCGAAAAACTGTTTTTT
CASSGADRVGEKLFF
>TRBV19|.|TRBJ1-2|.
TGTGCCAGTAGTACAAACGCTATCGGACAGAGTCTTAACTATGGCTACACCTTC
CASSTNAIGQSLNYGYTF